These 31 T cell receptor beta chains were sequenced from one sample in a study of T cells in Graves' hyperthyroidism and ophthalmopathy (dated by TCRdb to about 2019). The receptor library was made with multiplex PCR. Sequencing instrument: Illumina HiSeq 2000. The TCR beta CDR3 regions were amplified from the RNA transcripts. The TCR CDR3 was subjected to a first round of RT-PCR using the HTBI primer set and the Qiagen OneStep RT-PCR kit. TCRdb trimmed public reads at Q25 via fastp, called clones via MiXCR and kept in-frame beta chains. One record per CDR3 amino acid sequence lists the most common genes and DNA. This sample lists around 700,000 distinct CDR3 sequences; around 19% were detected once. The ten largest clones capture approximately 15% of the sample. Input material: blood. The origin of the receptors is a woman between 50 and 59 years old with Graves' hyperthyroidism that later progressed to Graves' ophthalmopathy.

This sequence joins TRBV4-1 and TRBJ1-2; no reliable D call. Trimming shortened V by 4 bases and J by 4 bases, and 19 bases separated the two germline ends. The CDR3 is 16 residues long. Germline CDR1 reads MGHRA; CDR2 reads YSYEKL. The CDR3 sequence: CASSPKPGNVGYGYTF. In DNA form, the CDR3 reads TGCGCCAGCAGCCCCAAACCGGGGAATGTTGGCTATGGCTACACCTTC.

On this clonotype: A much larger clone differs from this one at a single base, so this may be a read error. The chain recombines TRBV13 with TRBJ2-2; D is unresolved. The CDR3 is made up of 16 amino acids. Germline V gene data show CDR1 as PRHDT and CDR2 as FYEKMQ (reference sequence). Written as DNA, the CDR3 is TGTGCCAGCAGCGTAGCTGGCGAAACTAACAACGGGGAGCTGTTTTTT. It codes for CASSVAGETNNGELFF.

The chain uses TRBV20-1 and TRBJ2-7; a possible D gene is TRBD2 (6 bases). The V gene lost 0 bases and the J gene lost 1 base, with 16 bases spanning the gap. The CDR3 has 16 amino acids. Germline assignment: CDR1 DFQATT and CDR2 SNEGSKA (reference sequence). The CDR3 region has the DNA TGCAGTGCTAGAGATCTGCGGGGCCCCACATCCTACGAGCAGTACTTC. Amino acid sequence: CSARDLRGPTSYEQYF.

This clonotype has at least ten counts. This chain connects TRBV12-3 or TRBV12-4 to TRBJ2-7; 9 positions agree with TRBD2. V dropped 6 bases and J dropped 4; count of bases not matched to a gene: 4. The CDR3 has 13 amino acids. This CDR3 reads CASRASGAYEQYF. Written as DNA, the CDR3 is TGTGCCAGCAGGGCTAGCGGGGCGTACGAGCAGTACTTC.

This clonotype was seen at least ten times. The rearrangement links TRBV3-1 to TRBJ1-2, with TRBD1 as a possible D gene (5 bases). The CDR3 is 14 amino acids. Trimming cost V 0 bases and J 8 bases, with 13 bases left between them. CDR1 and CDR2 (germline): LGHDT, YNNKEL (reference sequence). The CDR3 protein is CASSQEGIRQGYTF. Written as DNA, the CDR3 is TGTGCCAGCAGCCAAGAAGGGATCAGACAGGGCTACACCTTC.

The chain couples TRBV9 to TRBJ2-5; possibly TRBD2 for D (6 bases). V was pared by 3 bases and J by 2 bases, with 8 bases between. CDR3 length: 13 amino acids. The V gene's germline CDR1 is SGDLS and CDR2 YYNGEE. CDR3 region: CASSASGQETQYF. CDR3 sequence (DNA): TGTGCCAGCAGCGCCAGCGGGCAAGAGACCCAGTACTTC.

V is TRBV9 and J is TRBJ2-7; D is unclear. Trimming cost V 5 bases and J 0 bases, with 18 bases left between them. Germline loops: CDR1 SGDLS, CDR2 YYNGEE. The CDR3 is 16 amino acids. The CDR3 reads CASSTPTDSCSYEQYF. In DNA form, the CDR3 reads TGTGCCAGCAGTACCCCCACAGACTCCTGCTCCTACGAGCAGTACTTC.

Of note for this clonotype: This may come from a read error, since a much larger clone is one base off. The chain employs TRBV30 and TRBJ2-7; 7 bases agree with TRBD1. CDR3 size: 14 residues. The junction had 6 bases not matched to a gene; V was cut back by 1 base and J by 3 bases. CDR1 is GTSNPN, CDR2 SVGIG, per germline (reference sequence). Here the CDR3 DNA reads TGTGCCTGGAGTGAAGGGACAGCATACTACGAGCAGTACTTC. Translation: CAWSEGTAYYEQYF.

There are many counts of this clonotype. V gene TRBV5-6 combines with J gene TRBJ2-7; TRBD1 agrees at 10 bases. Germline-derived CDR1 and CDR2 are SGHDT and YYEEEE. J gave up 4 bases and V 3 bases, and 7 bases lay outside the gene matches. There are 15 residues in the CDR3. The chain's CDR3 is CASSWGGTGEYEQYF. Here the CDR3 DNA reads TGTGCCAGCAGCTGGGGGGGGACAGGGGAGTACGAGCAGTACTTC. Full variable domain (remainder filled in from reference TRBV5-6 and TRBJ2-7): DAGVTQSPTHLIKTRGQQVTLRCSPKSGHDTVSWYQQALGQGPQFIFQYYEEEERQRGNFPDRFSGHQFPNYSSELNVNALLLGDSALYLCASSWGGTGEYEQYFGPGTRLTVT.

The chain has TRBV5-6 and TRBJ1-4; no definite D call. Germline V gene data show CDR1 as SGHDT and CDR2 as YYEEEE. The CDR3 is 13 amino acids. V was trimmed by 4 bases and J by 5 bases, leaving 9 bases between them. The CDR3 spells CASSRSRNEKLFF. The CDR3 nucleotides read TGTGCCAGCAGCCGGAGTAGAAATGAAAAACTGTTTTTT.

This clonotype was counted only a few times. This sequence joins TRBV27 and TRBJ2-1, with D unclear. CDR3 size: 14 residues. V lost 7 bases, J lost 5 bases, and 15 bases lay in between. CDR1 MNHEY and CDR2 SMNVEV come from the germline V gene (reference sequence). CDR3 in DNA: TGTGCCAGCATCGATCGGCCCCGAGACAATGAGCAGTTCTTC. Its protein product is CASIDRPRDNEQFF.

This rearrangement joins TRBV5-1 to TRBJ1-6; D is unclear. Germline CDR1 SGHRS, CDR2 YFSETQ. The CDR3 is 13 amino acids. The germline V and J ends were trimmed by 3 bases and 7 bases, with 8 bases remaining between them. The CDR3 reads CASSSLGNSPLHF. CDR3 coding DNA: TGCGCCAGCAGCTCCCTGGGCAATTCACCCCTCCACTTT. Filled out from reference TRBV5-1 and TRBJ1-6, the complete variable domain reads KAGVTQTPRYLIKTRGQQVTLSCSPISGHRSVSWYQQTPGQGLQFLFEYFSETQRNKGNFPGRFSGRQFSNSRSEMNVSTLELGDSALYLCASSSLGNSPLHFGNGTRLTVT.

In this sample, this clonotype turned up once. The CDR3 sequence is CASSQVVGGYEQYF. The CDR3 DNA is TGCGCCAGCAGCCAAGTGGTGGGGGGTTACGAGCAGTACTTC. This chain links TRBV4-1 with TRBJ2-7, with D possibly TRBD2 on 6 matching bases. CDR1 is MGHRA, CDR2 YSYEKL, per germline. CDR3 length: 14 residues. The V and J ends lost 1 base and 4 bases respectively, with 11 bases between them.

In this sample, this clonotype turned up many times. This sequence joins TRBV20-1 and TRBJ2-5, with D perhaps matching TRBD1 (5 bases). The CDR3 consists of 14 residues. Germline CDR1 is DFQATT and CDR2 is SNEGSKA (reference sequence). V was trimmed by 0 bases and J by 0 bases, leaving 8 bases between them. In DNA form, the CDR3 reads TGCAGTGCTAGAGATTTCAGGGACCAAGAGACCCAGTACTTC. Encoded protein: CSARDFRDQETQYF.

V usage is TRBV29-1 and J usage is TRBJ2-1; D ambiguous. This CDR3 is built from 14 residues. Germline V CDR1 and CDR2: SQVTM, ANQGSEA. Between the trimmed V and J ends, which lost 4 bases and 0 bases, there was a span of 10 bases. CDR3 residues: CSVAQEISYNEQFF. CDR3 nucleotide sequence: TGCAGCGTTGCCCAGGAGATCTCCTACAATGAGCAGTTCTTC.

This clonotype was detected a few times. This chain uses TRBV29-1 with TRBJ1-2; weak D call: TRBD1 (6 bases). The CDR3 spans 12 residues. Trimming removed 7 bases from V and 0 bases from J, with 9 bases in between. In germline, CDR1 is SQVTM, CDR2 ANQGSEA. The CDR3 spells CSATGSNYGYTF. The DNA for the CDR3 is TGCAGCGCCACAGGGTCTAACTATGGCTACACCTTC.

This sequence joins TRBV7-9 and TRBJ1-2, with unresolved D. V was trimmed by 2 bases and J by 0 bases, leaving 10 bases between them. This CDR3 has 15 amino acids. Germline assignment: CDR1 SEHNR and CDR2 FQNEAQ (reference sequence). CDR3 sequence reads: CASSLLEVSNYGYTF. CDR3 bases: TGTGCCAGCAGCTTACTTGAGGTCTCTAACTATGGCTACACCTTC.

This clonotype was counted ten times or more. The chain joins TRBV6-1 to TRBJ2-7; 7 nucleotides match TRBD2. Germline V gene sequence: CDR1 MNHNS, CDR2 SASEGT. The CDR3 runs to 15 residues. V lost 5 bases to trimming and J lost 0 bases; unmatched junction nucleotides: 7. The CDR3 here is CASSMRGGSSYEQYF. The CDR3, as DNA: TGTGCCAGCAGTATGAGGGGCGGGAGCTCCTACGAGCAGTACTTC.

In its sample, this clonotype was seen many times. The chain is built from TRBV12-3 or TRBV12-4 and TRBJ1-5; D gene ambiguous. This CDR3 comprises 14 residues. Trimming shortened V by 5 bases and J by 1 base, and 9 bases separated the two germline ends. For the CDR3, the DNA is TGTGCCAGCAGTACGTATTCAAGCAATCAGCCCCAGCATTTT. Protein sequence: CASSTYSSNQPQHF.

V usage is TRBV6-2 or TRBV6-3 and J usage is TRBJ2-2; D call uncertain. The CDR3 has 15 residues. Germline V lookup: CDR1 MNHEY, CDR2 SVGEGT. Deletions cut 5 bases from V and 4 bases from J, with 14 bases between. In DNA form, the CDR3 reads TGTGCCAGCAGTGACTTAGCTTCCCGCACCGGGGAGCTGTTTTTT. Residues: CASSDLASRTGELFF.

This clonotype was recorded at least ten times. The J gene is TRBJ2-5, the V gene TRBV12-3 or TRBV12-4; either TRBD1 or TRBD2 may supply D (6 bases each). CDR3 length: 14 amino acids. The V and J ends lost 4 bases and 5 bases respectively, with 14 bases between them. DNA for the CDR3: TGTGCCAGCAGTTCCACGGGGGCGGGGGAGACCCAGTACTTC. Protein sequence: CASSSTGAGETQYF.

The V and J genes are TRBV15 and TRBJ1-2; D gene unclear. The germline V and J ends were trimmed by 1 base and 4 bases, with 10 bases remaining between them. The CDR3 is made up of 14 amino acids. Germline V gives CDR1 LNHNV, CDR2 YYDKDF (reference sequence). CDR3 amino acids: CATSRGGGAYGYTF. The CDR3 DNA sequence: TGTGCCACCAGCAGAGGCGGCGGTGCCTATGGCTACACCTTC.

V is TRBV7-2 and J is TRBJ2-3; D may be TRBD1 or TRBD2 (5 bases each). CDR1 and CDR2 from the germline V gene are SGHTA and FQGNSA. The V gene lost 1 base and the J gene lost 0 bases, with 20 bases spanning the gap. The CDR3 length is 19 residues. The CDR3 DNA reads TGTGCCAGCAGCTTAGTGGGTCGTTGCAGGGACCCTAGCACAGATACGCAGTATTTT. It is translated as CASSLVGRCRDPSTDTQYF.

The chain combines TRBV6-6 with TRBJ1-2; 7 nucleotides align to TRBD1. Germline trimming cut 2 bases from V and 6 bases from J; bases unmatched to any gene: 3. The germline gives CDR1 MNHNY, CDR2 SVGAGI (reference sequence). CDR3 length equals 13 residues. DNA of the CDR3: TGTGCCAGCAGTTACCTACAGGGGCATGGCTACACCTTC. This sequence encodes CASSYLQGHGYTF.

This clonotype was seen a few times. The CDR3: CSARGPGTGELFF. The CDR3 nucleotides read TGCAGTGCTAGAGGCCCCGGGACCGGGGAGCTGTTTTTT. V is TRBV20-1 and J is TRBJ2-2; D is ambiguous. V was trimmed by 1 base and J by 5 bases, leaving 8 bases between them. The CDR3 has 13 residues. Germline lookup yields CDR1 DFQATT and CDR2 SNEGSKA (reference sequence).

This clonotype appeared many times. In DNA, the CDR3 is TGCAGTGCCCAAGGGGGGGGGGCCAGGGATGAGCAGTTCTTC. It translates to CSAQGGGARDEQFF. The chain is built from TRBV20-1 and TRBJ2-1; D may be TRBD2 (7 bases). The germline gives CDR1 DFQATT, CDR2 SNEGSKA (reference sequence). The CDR3 spans 14 residues. The germline V and J ends were trimmed by 6 bases and 8 bases, with 20 bases remaining between them.

This clonotype was detected only a few times. V and J are TRBV6-1 and TRBJ1-5, with D perhaps matching TRBD1 (5 bases). Germline V CDR1 and CDR2: MNHNS, SASEGT. V lost 2 bases, J lost 7 bases, and 15 bases lay in between. The CDR3 totals 15 residues. The chain's CDR3 is CASSEWEAGNQPQHF. The CDR3 region has the DNA TGTGCCAGCAGTGAATGGGAAGCAGGGAACCAGCCCCAGCATTTT.

V gene TRBV7-2 combines with J gene TRBJ1-2, with 7 bases fitting TRBD1. The CDR3 covers 15 residues. V lost 2 bases and J lost 8; bases outside the gene matches: 11. Germline CDR1 and CDR2: SGHTA and FQGNSA. The CDR3 reads CASSLNLPGTEGYTF. Here the CDR3 DNA reads TGTGCCAGCAGCTTAAACCTTCCAGGGACAGAGGGCTACACCTTC.

The chain joins TRBV7-2 to TRBJ1-1, with no clear D. The germline gives CDR1 SGHTA, CDR2 FQGNSA. The CDR3 has 15 amino acids. Deletions cut 3 bases from V and 3 bases from J, with 14 bases between. The CDR3: CASSFRLAKDTEAFF. The CDR3 DNA sequence: TGTGCCAGCAGCTTTCGATTAGCGAAGGACACTGAAGCTTTCTTT. Drawing the rest from reference TRBV7-2 and TRBJ1-1, the complete variable domain is GAGVSQSPSNKVTEKGKDVELRCDPISGHTALYWYRQSLGQGLEFLIYFQGNSAPDKSGLPSDRFSAERTGGSVSTLTIQRTQQEDSAVYLCASSFRLAKDTEAFFGQGTRLTVV.

V is TRBV11-2 and J is TRBJ1-4; perhaps TRBD1 as D (6 bases). The germline V gene encodes CDR1 SGHAT and CDR2 FQNNGV. This CDR3 is 15 amino acids long. V was clipped by 5 bases and J by 7 bases, with 17 bases between them. The CDR3 nucleotides are TGTGCCAGCAGCCAGAATACAGGGATAGGTGAAAAACTGTTTTTT. Translation gives CASSQNTGIGEKLFF.

This clonotype was seen repeatedly, ten times or more. The V and J genes are TRBV3-1 and TRBJ1-2, with TRBD1 as a possible D gene (5 bases). Germline CDR1 is LGHDT and CDR2 is YNNKEL (reference sequence). Between the trimmed V and J ends, which lost 4 bases and 7 bases, there was a span of 16 bases. CDR3 length: 14 residues. This CDR3 is CASSRNIRDGGYTF. The CDR3 DNA follows: TGTGCCAGCAGCCGAAACATCAGGGATGGTGGCTACACCTTC.